These T cell receptor beta chains were read from a single sample in a study of cytomegalovirus exposure and HLA in healthy donors. This table comes from immunoSEQ multiplex PCR, and its TCRdb copy is limited to in-frame clones, with some not included. Of some 150,000 clones listed, around three quarters are singletons. The sequencing input was PBMCs. The receptors originated from a man under 40 in good health and CMV-seronegative. CDR3s include the opening cysteine and the closing phenylalanine or tryptophan. A D gene is named only where the DNA matches it firmly. Rows give clone size only sometimes, using once, few, many, or a class for an expanded clone.

v_gene,d_gene,abundance,j_gene,CDR3aa,CDR3nt
TRBV21-1,-,-,TRBJ2-5,CASSAHFDRGQTQYF,TGTGCCAGCAGCGCCCACTTCGACAGGGGGCAGACCCAGTACTTC
TRBV7-3,-,-,TRBJ2-2,CASSLGGYTGELFF,TGTGCCAGCAGCCTCGGGGGTTACACCGGGGAGCTGTTTTTT
TRBV5-1,TRBD2,-,TRBJ2-5,CASSLVFSGGRGQYF,TGCGCCAGCAGCTTGGTTTTCAGCGGGGGACGGGGCCAGTACTTC
TRBV18,TRBD1,-,TRBJ2-1,CASSPTGGQFF,TGTGCCAGCTCACCAACAGGGGGGCAGTTCTTC
TRBV5-1,TRBD2,-,TRBJ2-1,CASSLVPLAGSYNEQFF,TGCGCCAGCAGCTTGGTCCCACTAGCGGGGTCCTACAATGAGCAGTTCTTC
TRBV4-1,-,-,TRBJ1-5,CASSQVVAQPQHF,TGCGCCAGCAGCCAAGTAGTAGCCCAGCCCCAGCATTTT
TRBV30,-,-,TRBJ1-2,CAWIKRRGGFYGYPF,TGTGCCTGGATCAAAAGGCGGGGGGGCTTCTATGGCTACCCCTTC
TRBV6-1,TRBD1,-,TRBJ2-1,CASRGGWDRGDEQFF,TGTGCCAGCAGAGGGGGGTGGGACAGGGGGGACGAGCAGTTCTTC
TRBV4-1,-,-,TRBJ1-4,CASSQVLVRGAALEKLFF,TGCGCCAGCAGCCAAGTTCTCGTGCGGGGGGCAGCGTTGGAAAAACTGTTTTTT
TRBV18,-,-,TRBJ1-5,CASSPAGYSNQPQHF,TGTGCCAGCTCACCAGCAGGGTATAGCAATCAGCCCCAGCATTTT
TRBV5-1,TRBD2,-,TRBJ2-3,CASSLGSSGRLADTQYF,TGCGCCAGCAGCTTGGGGTCTAGCGGGAGGTTAGCAGATACGCAGTATTTT
TRBV28,TRBD1,-,TRBJ1-2,CASRSPQGVNYGYTF,TGTGCCAGCAGAAGCCCACAGGGGGTGAACTATGGCTACACCTTC
TRBV6-4,-,-,TRBJ1-1,CASSAESSTEAFF,TGTGCCAGCAGCGCCGAGAGTAGCACTGAAGCTTTCTTT
TRBV19,TRBD1,-,TRBJ1-6,CASSAEQGAPLHF,TGTGCCAGTAGTGCGGAACAGGGGGCACCCCTCCACTTT
TRBV6-6,-,-,TRBJ2-5,CASSWAETQYF,TGTGCCAGCAGCTGGGCGGAGACCCAGTACTTC
TRBV10-2,TRBD1,once,TRBJ1-4,CASNLRGLGEKLFF,TGCGCCAGCAATCTCAGGGGGCTAGGGGAAAAACTGTTTTTT
TRBV28,-,once,TRBJ1-5,CASNGGANNQPQHF,TGTGCCAGCAACGGAGGGGCTAACAATCAGCCCCAGCATTTT
TRBV10-2,-,few,TRBJ1-4,CASRPLGGRNEKLFF,TGCGCCAGCAGGCCTCTCGGGGGGCGGAATGAAAAACTGTTTTTT
TRBV5-4,-,-,TRBJ1-2,CASSGAGEGYTF,TGTGCCAGCAGCGGGGCAGGGGAAGGCTACACCTTC
TRBV7-9,TRBD1,-,TRBJ1-1,CASSARDSPEVEAFF,TGTGCCAGCAGCGCGCGGGACAGCCCGGAGGTTGAAGCTTTCTTT
TRBV11-2,-,-,TRBJ2-2,CASSLRSSGELFF,TGTGCCAGCAGCTTAAGGAGTTCGGGGGAGCTGTTTTTT
TRBV5-4,TRBD1,-,TRBJ2-1,CASRDSRGEQFF,TGTGCCAGCAGGGACTCCAGGGGGGAGCAGTTCTTC
TRBV5-1,TRBD1,few,TRBJ2-7,CASSLSGQGYEQYF,TGCGCCAGCAGCTTGTCGGGACAGGGTTACGAGCAGTACTTC
TRBV29-1,-,-,TRBJ2-7,CSVENTDSYEQYF,TGCAGCGTTGAAAACACCGACTCCTACGAGCAGTACTTC
TRBV28,-,-,TRBJ1-5,CASLSTGTGGNQPQHF,TGTGCCAGTCTTTCGACAGGAACCGGGGGCAATCAGCCCCAGCATTTT
TRBV4-1,TRBD2,-,TRBJ2-1,CASSQFPVAGSSYNEQFF,TGCGCCAGCAGCCAATTCCCGGTAGCGGGAAGCTCCTACAATGAGCAGTTCTTC
TRBV7-8,-,-,TRBJ1-6,CASSFTSGPRNSPLHF,TGTGCCAGCAGCTTCACGTCAGGGCCGCGGAATTCACCCCTCCACTTT
TRBV9,TRBD1,-,TRBJ1-2,CASSVPGQLNYGYTF,TGTGCCAGCAGCGTACCGGGACAGTTGAACTATGGCTACACCTTC
TRBV5-1,-,-,TRBJ1-3,CASSPQGPGNTIYF,TGCGCCAGCAGCCCTCAGGGCCCCGGAAACACCATATATTTT
TRBV6-5,-,few,TRBJ2-7,CASSYSRSGDFYEQYF,TGTGCCAGCAGTTACTCCCGTTCGGGGGATTTCTACGAGCAGTACTTC
TRBV19,TRBD2,-,TRBJ2-7,CASSTSGSYEQYF,TGTGCCAGTAGTACGAGCGGGAGTTACGAGCAGTACTTC
TRBV19,-,-,TRBJ2-7,CASSDRGLNPYEQYF,TGTGCCAGTAGTGACCGCGGACTGAACCCCTACGAGCAGTACTTC
TRBV27,-,-,TRBJ1-2,CASSLAGEWNYGYTF,TGTGCCAGCAGTCTCGCCGGGGAGTGGAACTATGGCTACACCTTC
TRBV2,TRBD2,-,TRBJ2-3,CASSGGRGGRGDTQYF,TGTGCCAGCAGTGGCGGTCGGGGGGGCCGTGGAGATACGCAGTATTTT
TRBV5-4,-,once,TRBJ1-1,CASSLTGTTTEAFF,TGTGCCAGCAGCTTAACAGGGACTACTACTGAAGCTTTCTTT
TRBV4-1,-,-,TRBJ2-5,CASSLLKGPTQETQYF,TGCGCCAGCAGCCTCCTCAAGGGGCCCACGCAAGAGACCCAGTACTTC
TRBV4-1,-,-,TRBJ1-3,CASSQSGRGGPGNTIYF,TGCGCCAGCAGCCAATCCGGTCGCGGGGGGCCTGGAAACACCATATATTTT
TRBV4-1,-,-,TRBJ1-1,CASSPSGNTEAFF,TGCGCCAGCAGCCCCAGTGGGAACACTGAAGCTTTCTTT
TRBV5-1,-,-,TRBJ2-2,CASSLAVGGDTGELFF,TGCGCCAGCAGCTTGGCCGTCGGGGGAGACACCGGGGAGCTGTTTTTT
TRBV10-1,TRBD2,-,TRBJ2-3,CASSSGLAVHDTQYF,TGCGCCAGCAGCTCGGGACTAGCGGTCCATGATACGCAGTATTTT
TRBV30,-,once,TRBJ2-7,CAWSEGHTPYEQYF,TGTGCCTGGTCTGAGGGCCACACGCCCTACGAGCAGTACTTC
TRBV5-6,-,-,TRBJ2-7,CASSRGHRDEQYF,TGTGCCAGCAGTCGGGGTCACCGAGACGAGCAGTACTTC
TRBV13,TRBD2,-,TRBJ2-3,CASSFTGISGSADTQYF,TGTGCCAGCAGCTTTACAGGGATTAGCGGGAGTGCAGATACGCAGTATTTT
TRBV2,TRBD1,-,TRBJ1-2,CASSGQGANYGYTF,TGTGCCAGCAGTGGACAGGGGGCTAACTATGGCTACACCTTC
TRBV4-1,-,-,TRBJ1-4,CASSQSVARNRFNEKLFF,TGCGCCAGCAGCCAAAGTGTCGCTCGGAACAGATTTAATGAAAAACTGTTTTTT